Sequencing of this TCR beta chain was carried out in a study of vaccination and CD4 T cells after COVID-19. Study as a whole: The convalescents were made up of six males and four females, two of whom were Hispanic.

The sample's treatment: roughly ten-day PBMC culture with coronavirus spike peptide pools or control peptides (ViraFEST assay). According to the study, CD4+ T cells from the unexposed donor were gathered ahead of the COVID-19 pandemic (2011-2018). Negative selection recovered the CD4+ T cells once they had spent approximately ten days in culture. Both SARS-CoV-2 S/N and four cold-coronavirus spikes were used, cells permitting, to probe CD4+ T cells of unexposed donors. The V and J ends lost 6 bases and 0 bases respectively, with 15 bases between them. CDR3 size: 14 residues. CDR1 is DFQATT and CDR2 is SNEGSKA in the germline V gene (reference sequence). Study-wide findings and caveats: Researchers looked at relatively few convalescent patients and had no early post-infection timepoints.

Oncomine TCR Beta short-read sequencing was applied to DNA from cultured CD4+ T cells. Extraction of genomic DNA was performed on cultured CD4+ T cells. TCRdb passed the PCR reads through MiXCR, listing each CDR3 protein once. The data hold around 10,000 distinct CDR3 sequences, with just under 30% observed a single time. Only a few counts were recorded for this clonotype. What it recognizes is unknown. Specimen: CD4+ T cells from blood, cultured in vitro. The chain is built from TRBV20-1 and TRBJ2-7; D is undetermined. The TCR sequence derives from a human donor in good health. The CDR3 region is CSAPDPLGSYEQYF. Here the CDR3 DNA reads TGCAGTGCCCCGGACCCCCTGGGCTCCTACGAGCAGTACTTC.